Listed below are T cell receptor beta chains from one sample, sequenced in a study of control samples from healthy donors and cancer patients. Clones were sequenced by immunoSEQ multiplex PCR, and TCRdb holds only the in-frame ones, with some missing. The profile shows 120,000 or so clones, just under 95% of them singletons. The sequenced material came from blood. The receptors derive from a man aged 30 to 45 in good health. CDR3s include the opening cysteine and the closing phenylalanine or tryptophan. The D gene is left open where the match is weak. Not every row has a clone size; where given, it reads once, few, many or a size class.

clone_size j_call d_call v_call cdr3_aa cdr3_nt
- TRBJ1-1 TRBD1 TRBV6-2/TRBV6-3 CASSLLWDRLTGTEAFF TGTGCCAGCAGTTTGCTCTGGGACAGGTTGACGGGGACTGAAGCTTTCTTT
- TRBJ2-1 - TRBV4-1 CASSQGGGATYNEQFF TGCGCCAGCAGCCAAGGAGGCGGGGCCACCTACAATGAGCAGTTCTTC
- TRBJ1-1 - TRBV9 CASSELERPLVAFF TGTGCCAGCAGCGAGCTAGAGCGACCCTTAGTTGCTTTCTTT
- TRBJ1-6 TRBD1 TRBV27 CASSTTGTGYSPLHF TGTGCCAGCAGTACCACCGGGACAGGGTATTCACCCCTCCACTTT
- TRBJ1-5 - TRBV6-5 CASSQRVTVGQPQHF TGTGCCAGCAGTCAGCGGGTAACGGTCGGTCAGCCCCAGCATTTT
- TRBJ1-6 - TRBV30 CAWRGHGGSPLHF TGTGCCTGGAGGGGGCATGGAGGGTCACCCCTCCACTTT
- TRBJ2-7 TRBD1 TRBV27 CASSDRGAYEQYF TGTGCCAGCAGTGACAGGGGAGCCTACGAGCAGTACTTC
- TRBJ2-3 - TRBV12-5 CASGADRRKNNLSTDTQYF TGTGCTTCTGGGGCTGACAGGAGGAAAAATAATTTAAGCACAGATACGCAGTATTTT
- TRBJ1-5 - TRBV5-6 CASSKGPPNQPQHF TGTGCCAGCAGCAAAGGCCCTCCGAATCAGCCCCAGCATTTT
- TRBJ1-1 - TRBV19 CASSRRQVPYTEAFF TGTGCCAGTAGTAGACGACAGGTCCCTTACACTGAAGCTTTCTTT
- TRBJ2-3 - TRBV7-8 CASSPDTRLDTDTQYF TGTGCCAGCAGCCCGGACACGCGCCTGGACACAGATACGCAGTATTTT
- TRBJ1-5 TRBD1 TRBV27 CASSLLQGQGLPQHF TGTGCCAGCAGTCTCCTACAGGGACAGGGGCTGCCCCAGCATTTT
once TRBJ1-5 TRBD1 TRBV27 CASSSYWDRGNQPQHF TGTGCCAGCAGTTCGTATTGGGACAGGGGCAATCAGCCCCAGCATTTT
- TRBJ2-3 - TRBV5-4 CASTGAESDTQYF TGTGCCAGCACCGGGGCAGAATCGGATACGCAGTATTTT
- TRBJ2-3 TRBD2 TRBV6-2/TRBV6-3 CASSLGLAGSTDTQYF TGTGCCAGCAGTCTCGGACTAGCGGGGAGCACAGATACGCAGTATTTT
- TRBJ2-3 - TRBV19 CASSIARSGTPSTDTQYF TGTGCCAGTAGTATAGCCCGGAGCGGTACACCTAGCACAGATACGCAGTATTTT
- TRBJ1-5 - TRBV3-1/TRBV3-2 CASSPAGGAGQPQHF TGTGCCAGCAGCCCCGCGGGGGGCGCCGGTCAGCCCCAGCATTTT
- TRBJ1-2 - TRBV11-2 CASSLQGFNGYTF TGTGCCAGCAGCTTACAGGGTTTCAATGGCTACACCTTC
- TRBJ1-1 - TRBV25-1 CASNLGGATEAFF TGTGCCAGCAACTTGGGGGGAGCGACTGAAGCTTTCTTT
- TRBJ2-5 - TRBV20-1 CSASQGGTSTETQYF TGCAGTGCTAGTCAAGGGGGGACGTCGACCGAGACCCAGTACTTC
- TRBJ2-1 TRBD2 TRBV5-1 CASSLVGGTINEQFF TGCGCCAGCAGCTTGGTGGGGGGGACTATCAATGAGCAGTTCTTC
- TRBJ2-3 TRBD2 TRBV2 CASSGLAVDTQYF TGTGCCAGCAGTGGACTAGCGGTCGATACGCAGTATTTT
- TRBJ1-4 - TRBV25-1 CASSEYEGPNEKLFF TGTGCCAGCAGTGAATATGAAGGCCCTAATGAAAAACTGTTTTTT
- TRBJ2-2 - TRBV6-5 CASRLQGPGELFF TGTGCCAGCAGATTACAGGGACCCGGGGAGCTGTTTTTT
- TRBJ2-5 TRBD2 TRBV28 CASSFARLAGQETQYF TGTGCCAGCAGTTTTGCCCGACTAGCGGGGCAAGAGACCCAGTACTTC
- TRBJ2-7 - TRBV25-1 CASSEYGAASDEQYF TGTGCCAGCAGTGAATATGGCGCGGCGAGTGACGAGCAGTACTTC
- TRBJ1-6 - TRBV5-6 CASSLTGGSYNSPLHF TGTGCCAGCAGCTTGACGGGAGGCTCCTATAATTCACCCCTCCACTTT
- TRBJ1-1 - TRBV7-9 CASSFGPGNTEAFF -
- TRBJ2-7 - TRBV28 CASRRQSAYEQYF TGTGCCAGCAGGCGACAGTCCGCCTACGAGCAGTACTTC